This T cell receptor beta chain was sequenced during a study of T cells in Graves' hyperthyroidism and ophthalmopathy. General study findings and limits: Blood also carried most thyroid clonotypes expanded above 0.001.

From RNA transcripts, TCR beta CDR3 regions were amplified. The primer set for the first-round RT-PCR of the TCR CDR3 was HTBI. TCRdb ran MiXCR on the multiplex PCR reads and lists one entry per CDR3 protein. Of over 450,000 distinct CDR3 sequences in the sample, 14% were seen once. Hyperthyroidism had been newly diagnosed in patients aged 18 to 65, and its duration was under 2 months. Diagnostic decisions used clinical symptoms, serum thyroxine and TRAb, thyroid ultrasound and orbital computed tomography. This clonotype came up many times. Its antigen remains unidentified. Sequenced material: blood. This TCR was recovered from a woman aged 18-35 years with Graves' hyperthyroidism.

CDR3 sequence reads: CASSLGAGGQETQYF. The CDR3 DNA follows: TGTGCCAGCAGCTTAGGGGCAGGGGGCCAAGAGACCCAGTACTTC. This chain uses TRBV11-2 with TRBJ2-5; 7 nucleotides align to TRBD1. The CDR3 is made up of 15 amino acids. The germline gives CDR1 SGHAT, CDR2 FQNNGV. Unmatched junction bases numbered 3, after V lost 1 base and J lost 1 base.